This TCR beta chain was found in a study of blood T cells in healthy people across ages. Primers used in a second PCR of roughly 7 to 12 cycles were a sample-barcoded 5' primer and a J-beta primer mix. TCRdb redid the calling of the 5' RACE reads with MiXCR, one entry per CDR3 protein. The sample contains some 880,000 distinct CDR3 sequences, 30% to 45% of which appear only once. Study-level results: The study found more naive CD4+ cells and higher diversity in long-lived than aged donors. Roughly linearly, TCR beta diversity per million T cells fell as age increased.

Every donor provided 9.5 to 10 milliliters of peripheral blood. V lost 6 bases and J lost 2; bases outside the gene matches: 9. The CDR3 has 16 residues. Per germline, CDR1 SGHTA and CDR2 FQGNSA. For this clonotype: Antigen: not known.

Sequencing used blood. The chain is built from TRBV7-2 and TRBJ2-2; 7 bases are shared with TRBD1. The receptor comes from a man between 18 and 35 years old in good health. The CDR3 sequence: CASSPRGPLNTGELFF. DNA of the CDR3: TGTGCCAGCAGTCCGAGGGGGCCATTAAACACCGGGGAGCTGTTTTTT.